These T cell receptor beta chains were read from a single sample in a study of cytomegalovirus exposure and HLA in healthy donors. The repertoire was sequenced with immunoSEQ multiplex PCR; TCRdb's copy has only in-frame clones and lacks some. The repertoire holds 95,000 to 150,000 clones, with around 81% as singletons. The material sequenced was PBMCs. Every receptor here comes from a woman in her thirties or forties in good health and CMV-seronegative. Each CDR3 is given with its conserved first and last residue. D genes are given only for firm matches. Not all rows give a size; the values are once, few, many and, for expanded clones, a class.

V	size	D	J	DNA	CDR3
TRBV2	-	-	TRBJ1-1	TGTGCCAGCAGGAAAGAGAGCGCTGAAGCTTTCTTT	CASRKESAEAFF
TRBV6-5	-	TRBD2	TRBJ2-1	TGTGCCAGCAGTTTCGGGGGGGCGGATGAGCAGTTCTTC	CASSFGGADEQFF
TRBV10-3	-	TRBD2	TRBJ2-3	TGTGCCACTGGGACTAGCGGGAGCACAGATACGCAGTATTTT	CATGTSGSTDTQYF
TRBV9	-	TRBD2	TRBJ2-1	TGTGCCAGCAGCCGTGTAGCGGGAGCAGCTTTGGAGCAGTTCTTC	CASSRVAGAALEQFF
TRBV7-9	-	-	TRBJ2-1	TGTGCCAGCAGCTTAGAGTCCCAGACTACCAACAATGAGCAGTTCTTC	CASSLESQTTNNEQFF
TRBV11-2	-	-	TRBJ2-7	TGTGCCAGCAGCTACAATCTCGAGGGTTTTTACGAGCAGTACTTC	CASSYNLEGFYEQYF
TRBV19	-	-	TRBJ1-1	TGTGCCAGTAGTATGATCGGGACACAGAACACTGAAGCTTTCTTT	CASSMIGTQNTEAFF
TRBV11-3	-	-	TRBJ2-1	TGTGCCAGCAGCGCTGGAGGGAGCTCCTACAATGAGCAGTTCTTC	CASSAGGSSYNEQFF
TRBV10-1	-	TRBD1	TRBJ2-7	TGCGCCAGCAGTGAAACACAGGGGGCGGGCGAGCAGTACTTC	CASSETQGAGEQYF
TRBV7-7	-	TRBD2	TRBJ2-5	TGTGCCAGCAGCTGGACTAGCGGGGGGGTGGAGACCCAGTACTTC	CASSWTSGGVETQYF
TRBV18	-	TRBD1	TRBJ1-2	TGTGCCAGCTCACCGCCCGCAGGGGGATACAACTATGGCTACACCTTC	CASSPPAGGYNYGYTF
TRBV29-1	-	TRBD2	TRBJ2-7	TGCAGCGTTGGGACTAGCGGAGCTTACGAGCAGTACTTC	CSVGTSGAYEQYF
TRBV2	-	-	TRBJ2-3	TGTGCCAGCGAGCGCAGGGCGGGGGCCACAGATACGCAGTATTTT	CASERRAGATDTQYF
TRBV7-2	once	TRBD2	TRBJ2-7	TGTGCCAGCAGCTTACGCGGCCTAGCGGGAGGTGAGCAGTACTTC	CASSLRGLAGGEQYF
TRBV19	-	TRBD1	TRBJ1-5	TGTGCCAGTAGTATAGACTACCGGGACAGCTATGCCAATAGCAATCAGCCCCAGCATTTT	CASSIDYRDSYANSNQPQHF
TRBV2	-	-	TRBJ2-7	TGTGCCAGCAGTGGGGCTATCTACGAGCAGTACTTC	CASSGAIYEQYF
TRBV2	-	TRBD2	TRBJ2-5	TGTGCCAGCAGTCGCTCGGGGGGTTACCAAGAGACCCAGTACTTC	CASSRSGGYQETQYF
TRBV19	-	TRBD2	TRBJ2-3	TGTGCCAGTAGTCTGAGTACTAGCGGTAGCACAGATACGCAGTATTTT	CASSLSTSGSTDTQYF
TRBV2	-	-	TRBJ2-3	TGTGCCAGCAGTGAAAATAGGGGCTCCGATACGCAGTATTTT	CASSENRGSDTQYF
TRBV4-3	-	TRBD1	TRBJ2-3	TGCGCCAGCAGCCAAACCTCAGGACAGGGCACAGATACGCAGTATTTT	CASSQTSGQGTDTQYF
TRBV6-7	-	-	TRBJ1-2	TGTGCCAGCAGTTACTCGGGGGAGGACCAAAAGGTCGTCTATGGCTACACCTTC	CASSYSGEDQKVVYGYTF
TRBV15	few	-	TRBJ1-4	TGTGCCACCAGCAGAGATCAAGCGGTGAGAGGAAAACTGTTTTTT	CATSRDQAVRGKLFF
TRBV18	-	-	TRBJ2-1	TGTGCCAGCTCACCCGACAGACAAGGGAATGAGCAGTTCTTC	CASSPDRQGNEQFF
TRBV7-8	-	TRBD1	TRBJ2-7	TGTGCCAGCAGCTTAAAGGGAGGCGGGACAGGGGATTTTTACGAGCAGTACTTC	CASSLKGGGTGDFYEQYF
TRBV4-1	-	-	TRBJ2-1	TGCGCCAGCAGCCAAGATGACCTTGGGGACTTAGTTAAACTGTTCTTC	CASSQDDLGDLVKLFF
TRBV28	once	-	TRBJ1-2	TGTGCCGGCGCCGGGACTCCCTATGGCTACACCTTC	CAGAGTPYGYTF
TRBV5-1	-	TRBD2	TRBJ2-4	TGCGCCAGCAGCAACACTAGCGTCGTGGCCAAAAACATTCAGTACTTC	CASSNTSVVAKNIQYF
TRBV14	-	-	TRBJ2-2	TGTGCCAGTAGCCAAGATGGAACTAGCAGGCTGTTTTTT	CASSQDGTSRLFF
TRBV18	-	TRBD1	TRBJ2-3	TGTGCCAGCTCACCGCCCGGGACAGGGGGATTATGGGGTACGCAGTATTTT	CASSPPGTGGLWGTQYF
TRBV25-1	-	-	TRBJ2-1	TGTGCCAGCGAAACTAGTCGGCAGTTCTTC	CASETSRQFF
TRBV28	-	TRBD2	TRBJ2-7	TGTGCCAGCAGTTTTACTAGCGGGCCTACCTACGAGCAGTACTTC	CASSFTSGPTYEQYF
TRBV23-1	-	-	TRBJ1-1	TGCGCCAGCAGTCAAATTACAGGTCTCCCCCGAAGAGCTTTCTTT	CASSQITGLPRRAFF